The 18 T cell receptor beta chains presented below share a single source sample, sequenced in a study of healthy donors' naive CD4 and CD8 T cells. Starting from 450 to 550 ng of total RNA, TCR libraries were made with linear amplification. TCRdb redid the calling of the reads with MiXCR, one entry per CDR3 protein. Seen here are 150,000 to 200,000 distinct CDR3 sequences, about 70% observed once, and the top ten hold around 2%. Sequencing used naive CD4+ and CD8+ T cells sorted from blood, pooled from several donors. The receptors derive from a pool of human donors in good health; the sample pools cells from several healthy donors.

This clonotype was seen only once. V usage is TRBV6-5 and J usage is TRBJ1-1; no definite D call. Trimming took 1 base from V and 1 from J, leaving 10 bases between them. There are 15 residues in the CDR3. Germline loops: CDR1 MNHEY, CDR2 SVGAGI. Here the CDR3 DNA reads TGTGCCAGCAGTTACTTCCCCGGCCAGAACACTGAAGCTTTCTTT. Its protein product is CASSYFPGQNTEAFF.

This chain uses TRBV19 with TRBJ1-1; D remains ambiguous. Trimming cost V 10 bases and J 0 bases, with 12 bases left between them. This CDR3 is 13 amino acids long. Germline V gene lookup returns CDR1 LNHDA and CDR2 SQIVND (reference sequence). The CDR3 spells CANCRGVNTEAFF. CDR3 sequence (DNA): TGTGCCAATTGCCGAGGTGTGAACACTGAAGCTTTCTTT.

The chain employs TRBV12-3 or TRBV12-4 and TRBJ1-4; D is perhaps TRBD1 (5 bases). CDR3 length: 15 amino acids. Trimming removed 0 bases from V and 3 bases from J, with 8 bases in between. CDR3 coding DNA: TGTGCCAGCAGTTTAGCCGGGACGGCTAATGAAAAACTGTTTTTT. Amino acid sequence: CASSLAGTANEKLFF.

The V and J genes are TRBV4-2 and TRBJ1-5; 9 positions match TRBD1. The CDR3 is made up of 15 amino acids. Trimming at V came to 0 bases and at J to 10 bases, leaving 7 bases not matched to a gene. Per germline, CDR1 LGHNA and CDR2 YNFKEQ. The chain's CDR3 is CASSQDDGQGQPQHF. In DNA, the CDR3 is TGTGCCAGCAGCCAAGATGACGGACAGGGGCAACCCCAGCATTTT.

The chain carries TRBV5-4 and TRBJ2-1, with D perhaps TRBD2 (5 bases). Trimming removed 1 base from V and 0 bases from J, with 11 bases in between. The CDR3 length is 16 residues. Per the germline V gene, CDR1 is SGHNT and CDR2 is YYREEE (reference sequence). The CDR3 DNA follows: TGTGCCAGCAGCTTGCTAGCTTCAAGCTCCTACAATGAGCAGTTCTTC. This translates into CASSLLASSSYNEQFF.

The J gene is TRBJ2-7, the V gene TRBV27; 10 bases match TRBD2. Losses at the gene ends were 9 bases for V and 2 bases for J; bases not matched to a gene: 7. Germline V lookup: CDR1 MNHEY, CDR2 SMNVEV (reference sequence). This CDR3 contains 14 residues. The CDR3 DNA reads TGTGCCAGTCGGACTAGCGGTTACCCCTACGAGCAGTACTTC. It encodes CASRTSGYPYEQYF.

This clonotype was seen only once. The chain combines TRBV11-3 with TRBJ2-1; D call uncertain. The CDR3 is 14 amino acids. Between the trimmed V and J ends, which lost 0 bases and 7 bases, there was a span of 10 bases. Per the germline V gene, CDR1 is SGHNT and CDR2 is YENEEA. The CDR3 coding sequence is TGTGCCAGCAGCTTAGATTTCTTGGCTAATGAGCAGTTCTTC. Protein sequence: CASSLDFLANEQFF. Full variable domain (remainder filled in from reference TRBV11-3 and TRBJ2-1): EAGVVQSPRYKIIEKKQPVAFWCNPISGHNTLYWYLQNLGQGPELLIRYENEEAVDDSQLPKDRFSAERLKGVDSTLKIQPAELGDSAVYLCASSLDFLANEQFFGPGTRLTVL.

V gene TRBV7-8 combines with J gene TRBJ2-1; D possibly corresponds to TRBD2 (7 bases). Germline V lookup: CDR1 SGHVS, CDR2 FQNEAQ. Trimming left V 5 bases short and J 7 bases short, with 18 bases between. CDR3 size: 15 residues. This CDR3 reads CASSGRGALGNEQFF. CDR3 nucleotides: TGTGCCAGCAGCGGCCGGGGGGCGCTGGGGAATGAGCAGTTCTTC.

V and J are TRBV27 and TRBJ2-1, with D uncertain. Germline V gives CDR1 MNHEY, CDR2 SMNVEV (reference sequence). This CDR3 has 13 amino acids. Trimming took 6 bases from V and 5 from J, leaving 11 bases between them. This CDR3 reads CASSKYRNNEQFF. The CDR3 DNA reads TGTGCCAGCAGCAAATACAGAAACAATGAGCAGTTCTTC.

J is TRBJ1-2 and V is TRBV27; TRBD1 matches at 7 bases. The CDR3 extends over 16 amino acids. V shed 4 bases and J 3 bases; nucleotides not matched to a gene: 11. The germline V gene encodes CDR1 MNHEY and CDR2 SMNVEV (reference sequence). CDR3 in DNA: TGTGCCAGCAGTTCTTCCCCGACAGGGAAGTACTATGGCTACACCTTC. Its translation is CASSSSPTGKYYGYTF.

This chain links TRBV27 with TRBJ1-5; the match to TRBD1 covers 8 bases. The CDR3 runs to 17 residues. The V gene's germline CDR1 is MNHEY and CDR2 SMNVEV (reference sequence). V shed 5 bases, J shed 0 bases, and the junction held 9 bases outside the gene matches. DNA of the CDR3: TGTGCCAGCAGTCCTGGACAGGGACCGGTTAGCAATCAGCCCCAGCATTTT. This gives the protein CASSPGQGPVSNQPQHF.

The chain has TRBV19 and TRBJ2-7; D is perhaps TRBD2 (5 bases). The CDR3 length is 14 residues. Germline lookup yields CDR1 LNHDA and CDR2 SQIVND (reference sequence). Between the trimmed V and J ends, which lost 5 bases and 3 bases, there was a span of 14 bases. The CDR3 coding sequence is TGTGCCAGTAGTTCTAGATCGGGGATCTACGAGCAGTACTTC. Protein: CASSSRSGIYEQYF.

The CDR3: CASTPLAEPLQETQYF. CDR3 nucleotides: TGTGCCAGCACCCCCCTAGCGGAGCCCCTTCAAGAGACCCAGTACTTC. The rearrangement joins TRBV6-5 to TRBJ2-5; TRBD2 agrees at 7 bases. Germline loops: CDR1 MNHEY, CDR2 SVGAGI. The CDR3 is 16 amino acids. The ends lost 7 bases at V and 2 bases at J; junction bases unmatched: 13.

The chain combines TRBV7-6 with TRBJ1-1; D uncertain. Germline CDR1 SGHVS, CDR2 FNYEAQ. The CDR3 sequence is 14 residues long. V gave up 0 bases and J gave up 1 base, with 6 bases separating them. The CDR3 DNA follows: TGTGCCAGCAGCTTAGCCAGAACGAACACTGAAGCTTTCTTT. It is translated as CASSLARTNTEAFF.

As DNA, the CDR3 is TGTGCCAGTAGTATTGGAGACAGACCATACGAGCAGTACTTC. Its protein product is CASSIGDRPYEQYF. The chain has TRBV19 and TRBJ2-7, with D perhaps TRBD1 (5 bases). V was shortened by 3 bases and J by 4 bases, with 13 bases between the two germline ends. The germline V gene encodes CDR1 LNHDA and CDR2 SQIVND (reference sequence). This CDR3 comprises 14 residues.

The rearrangement links TRBV30 to TRBJ2-5, with D perhaps TRBD2 (6 bases). CDR1 is GTSNPN and CDR2 is SVGIG in the germline V gene (reference sequence). The CDR3 is 14 amino acids. Between the trimmed V and J ends, which lost 5 bases and 1 base, there was a span of 14 bases. CDR3 DNA: TGTGCCTGGGTGCCGGGGGAACTCCAAGAGACCCAGTACTTC. Protein sequence: CAWVPGELQETQYF.

This clonotype has more than one count but fewer than ten. V usage is TRBV29-1 and J usage is TRBJ2-7; the D is unclear. CDR1 SQVTM and CDR2 ANQGSEA come from the germline V gene. V lost 6 bases, J lost 2 bases, and 11 bases lay in between. CDR3 length equals 12 residues. The chain's CDR3 is CSVSVRTYEQYF. The CDR3 bases are TGCAGCGTCTCCGTCCGGACCTACGAGCAGTACTTC.

The chain combines TRBV29-1 with TRBJ2-7; 12 nucleotides line up with TRBD2. Germline assignment: CDR1 SQVTM and CDR2 ANQGSEA. The junction had 5 bases not matched to a gene; V was cut back by 6 bases and J by 5 bases. The CDR3 covers 13 residues. The DNA for the CDR3 is TGCAGCGTGACTAGCGGGAGTTACCACGAGCAGTACTTC. It is translated as CSVTSGSYHEQYF.